These T cell receptor beta chains were read from a single sample in a study of shared clonotypes between healthy human individuals. Assay: immunoSEQ multiplex PCR; the TCRdb copy retains only in-frame clones and omits some. The sample has some 2,000,000 clones, more than 90% seen once. Sequencing input: naive CD4+ T cells sorted from blood. These receptors all stem from a man between 18 and 35 years old in good health. The conserved cysteine and the conserved F or W are not part of the CDR3 here.

TRBV27,ASSPRQGGVFGQF
TRBV7-9,ASVRDSGANVLT
TRBV5-1,ASSRDVATEAF
TRBV6-1,ASRNYQGSNYGYT
TRBV5-4,ASSSGQGNEKLF
TRBV7-9,ASSLDRVDQPQH
TRBV28,ASSFSLGQPTYEQY
TRBV5-1,ASSPTGTPEAF
TRBV5-1,ASSSRADSASGELF
TRBV7-2,ASGFIGSSYEQY
TRBV11-1,ASSSYRLQETQY
TRBV7-2,ASSLYPGGFYEQY
TRBV29-1,SAGLAGGVYEQY
TRBV6-5,ASSYWAGQKPQH
TRBV4-1,ASSQAFRVPNTEAF
TRBV7-2,ASSLDRGSYNEQF